Below, one T cell receptor beta chain is given with its context. Here immunoSEQ multiplex PCR was the method, and the copy in TCRdb shows in-frame clones only, minus some. Of roughly 48,000 clones listed, around 90% were seen once; the top ten hold 1.2%. From germline, CDR1 is KGHSH and CDR2 LQKENI. Between the trimmed V and J ends, which lost 2 bases and 1 base, there was a span of 4 bases. This CDR3 is built from 13 residues. The entry originates in a study of T cell changes during pregnancy in multiple sclerosis. The genes are TRBV18 and TRBJ2-3, with D hard to call. The sequence came from a female donor with multiple sclerosis, enrolled in a pregnancy study. The input for sequencing was CD4+ T cells from peripheral blood mononuclear cells, taken in the second trimester of pregnancy. The CDR3 DNA follows: TGTGCCAGCTCACCAACGGGCACAGATACGCAGTATTTT. Its protein is CASSPTGTDTQYF.